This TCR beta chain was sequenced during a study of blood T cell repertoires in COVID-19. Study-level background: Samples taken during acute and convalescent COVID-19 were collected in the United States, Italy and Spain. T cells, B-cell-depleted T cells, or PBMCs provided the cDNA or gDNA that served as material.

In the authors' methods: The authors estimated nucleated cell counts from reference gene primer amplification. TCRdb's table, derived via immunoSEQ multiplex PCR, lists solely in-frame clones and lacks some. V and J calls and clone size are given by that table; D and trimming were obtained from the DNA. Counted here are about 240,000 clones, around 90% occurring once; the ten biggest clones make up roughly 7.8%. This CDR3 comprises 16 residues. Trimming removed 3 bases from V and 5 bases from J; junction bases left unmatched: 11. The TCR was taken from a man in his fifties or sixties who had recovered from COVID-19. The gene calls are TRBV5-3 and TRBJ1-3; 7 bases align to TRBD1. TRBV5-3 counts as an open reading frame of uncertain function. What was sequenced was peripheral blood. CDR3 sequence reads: CARSSGGLPGRNTIYF. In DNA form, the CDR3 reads TGTGCCAGAAGCTCAGGGGGGTTACCGGGGAGAAACACCATATATTTT.